This TCR beta chain was profiled in a study of blood T cell repertoires in COVID-19. In the study overall: Acute and convalescent COVID-19 samples came from the United States, Italy and Spain. In each case, the material was cDNA or gDNA derived from T cells, B-cell-depleted T cells, or PBMCs.

The germline V gene encodes CDR1 SEHNR and CDR2 FQNEAQ (reference sequence). This CDR3 has 14 residues. Original methodology: Reference gene primer amplification in the assay estimated nucleated cell counts. Sequenced by immunoSEQ multiplex PCR; TCRdb stores in-frame clones only, minus some. Clone size and the V and J calls come from that table; the DNA yielded D and trimming. The sample lists more than 85,000 clones, about 81% seen once, with 4.1% in the top ten. A word on this clone: An end of the junction differs from the germline gene, which may be a read error.

Sequences were obtained from peripheral blood. This clonotype originated in a man in his sixties with acute or convalescent COVID-19. This rearrangement joins TRBV7-9 to TRBJ2-1; TRBD2 aligns across 7 bases. The CDR3 protein is CTSSGIGAYNEQFF. In DNA, the CDR3 is TGTACCAGCAGCGGGATAGGGGCGTACAATGAGCAGTTCTTC.